Presented here are 28 T cell receptor beta chains from one specimen sequenced in a study of PD-1 blockade in classical Hodgkin lymphoma. Sequencing was performed with immunoSEQ multiplex PCR; in TCRdb, only in-frame clones are kept and a portion is missing. The repertoire holds roughly 20,000 clones, 86% seen once, with 10% to 15% in the top ten. All patients relapsed after autologous stem cell transplantation, and brentuximab vedotin exposure varied. Sequencing was performed on peripheral blood mononuclear cells (PBMCs), taken before the second cycle of nivolumab. All receptors derive from a human donor with classical Hodgkin lymphoma.

The CDR3 is CAWSTGSYEQYF. CDR3 sequence (DNA): TGTGCCTGGAGTACAGGGTCCTACGAGCAGTACTTC. The chain uses TRBV30 and TRBJ2-7, with D possibly matching TRBD1 (6 bases). The CDR3 is 12 amino acids. Germline V gene data show CDR1 as GTSNPN and CDR2 as SVGIG (reference sequence). With 2 bases removed from V and 1 base from J, the gap between germline ends came to 6 bases.

The chain uses TRBV5-5 and TRBJ2-7, with TRBD1 identical over 7 bases. V lost 2 bases, J lost 2 bases, and 1 base stayed unmatched. CDR1 is SGHKS, CDR2 YYEKEE, per germline (reference sequence). CDR3 length: 13 amino acids. CDR3 loop: CASSFGTAYEQYF. CDR3 DNA: TGTGCCAGCAGCTTTGGGACAGCCTACGAGCAGTACTTC.

V and J are TRBV5-1 and TRBJ2-5; TRBD2 aligns across 9 bases. CDR1 SGHRS and CDR2 YFSETQ come from the germline V gene. The CDR3 has 14 residues. The J segment lost 4 bases and the V segment lost 2 bases, leaving 3 bases of the junction unmatched. Here the CDR3 reads CASSFGTSIETQYF. CDR3 bases: TGCGCCAGCAGCTTCGGGACTAGCATAGAGACCCAGTACTTC.

The chain carries TRBV28 and TRBJ2-1; D is uncertain. Trimming left V 6 bases short and J 10 bases short, with 34 bases between. The CDR3 extends over 19 amino acids. CDR1 and CDR2 (germline): MDHEN, SYDVKM. CDR3 in DNA: TGTGCCAGCAGCCCTACATCCGTCAAGAGAAGTACTCCTACAATCGAGCAGTTCTTC. This codes for CASSPTSVKRSTPTIEQFF. The complete variable domain, with remaining parts taken from reference TRBV28 and TRBJ2-1, reads DVKVTQSSRYLVKRTGEKVFLECVQDMDHENMFWYRQDPGLGLRLIYFSYDVKMKEKGDIPEGYSVSREKKERFSLILESASTNQTSMYLCASSPTSVKRSTPTIEQFFGPGTRLTVL.

V and J are TRBV18 and TRBJ1-1, with D perhaps TRBD1 (5 bases). Germline CDR1 and CDR2: KGHSH and LQKENI. The length of the CDR3 is 15 residues. With 2 bases removed from V and 0 bases from J, the gap between germline ends came to 10 bases. This CDR3 is CASSPGTGVNTEAFF. Written as DNA, the CDR3 is TGTGCCAGCTCACCAGGGACCGGGGTGAACACTGAAGCTTTCTTT.

This clone was detected once. V usage is TRBV5-1 and J usage is TRBJ1-1, with 8 bases fitting TRBD1. The CDR3 sequence is 13 residues long. Trimming removed 2 bases from V and 6 bases from J; junction bases left unmatched: 3. Per germline, CDR1 SGHRS and CDR2 YFSETQ. This chain's CDR3 is CASSLQGVPEAFF. DNA for the CDR3: TGCGCCAGCAGCTTACAGGGGGTCCCTGAAGCTTTCTTT. The full variable domain, rest sourced from reference TRBV5-1 and TRBJ1-1, is KAGVTQTPRYLIKTRGQQVTLSCSPISGHRSVSWYQQTPGQGLQFLFEYFSETQRNKGNFPGRFSGRQFSNSRSEMNVSTLELGDSALYLCASSLQGVPEAFFGQGTRLTVV.

V is TRBV5-1 and J is TRBJ1-4, with 7 nucleotides matching TRBD1. Germline trimming cut 2 bases from V and 3 bases from J; bases unmatched to any gene: 4. CDR1 and CDR2 (germline): SGHRS, YFSETQ. This CDR3 comprises 15 residues. The CDR3 loop reads CASSLQGTPNEKLFF. In DNA form, the CDR3 reads TGCGCCAGCAGCTTACAGGGGACCCCTAATGAAAAACTGTTTTTT.

The chain couples TRBV27 to TRBJ2-6; D perhaps matches TRBD2 (5 bases). This CDR3 contains 17 residues. CDR1 MNHEY and CDR2 SMNVEV come from the germline V gene (reference sequence). V dropped 6 bases and J dropped 2 bases, with 17 bases sitting between them. In DNA form, the CDR3 reads TGTGCCAGCAGAAGTTTATATCGGGAAACTGGGGCCAACGTCCTGACTTTC. Amino acid sequence: CASRSLYRETGANVLTF.

The V call is TRBV11-2, the J call TRBJ1-3; D gene uncertain. The germline CDR1 and CDR2 sequences are SGHAT and FQNNGV. CDR3 length equals 15 residues. V lost 5 bases and J 1 base, leaving 12 bases between the germline ends. CDR3 sequence (DNA): TGTGCCAGCAGCCCCTCGGGCGGATCTGGAAACACCATATATTTT. This gives the protein CASSPSGGSGNTIYF.

CDR3 bases: TGTGCCAGCAGCTTACTGGGTTCACGGGCCCAGTACTTC. Translated: CASSLLGSRAQYF. The rearrangement links TRBV7-9 to TRBJ2-7; D ambiguous. The V gene's germline CDR1 is SEHNR and CDR2 FQNEAQ (reference sequence). The germline V and J ends were trimmed by 2 bases and 10 bases, with 15 bases remaining between them. The CDR3 extends over 13 amino acids.

The chain uses TRBV5-1 and TRBJ1-1; D call uncertain. Trimming stripped 4 bases from V and 7 bases from J, with 14 bases between. Germline lookup yields CDR1 SGHRS and CDR2 YFSETQ. The CDR3 totals 13 residues. This CDR3 is CASSEWDSGEAFF. The CDR3 DNA reads TGCGCCAGCAGCGAGTGGGATTCAGGTGAAGCTTTCTTT.

The chain couples TRBV7-9 to TRBJ2-6; D remains unclear. The CDR3 totals 17 residues. Germline assignment: CDR1 SEHNR and CDR2 FQNEAQ (reference sequence). Trimming removed 3 bases from V and 3 bases from J, with 15 bases in between. This CDR3 reads CASSLTSGPVGANVLTF. The CDR3 DNA reads as TGTGCCAGCAGCTTGACGAGTGGCCCCGTTGGGGCCAACGTCCTGACTTTC. The variable domain in full, with the rest retrieved from reference TRBV7-9 and TRBJ2-6, is DTGVSQNPRHKITKRGQNVTFRCDPISEHNRLYWYRQTLGQGPEFLTYFQNEAQLEKSRLLSDRFSAERPKGSFSTLEIQRTEQGDSAMYLCASSLTSGPVGANVLTFGAGSRLTVL.

The chain has TRBV4-2 and TRBJ2-5, with D hard to call. With 0 bases removed from V and 4 bases from J, the gap between germline ends came to 12 bases. The CDR3 runs 15 residues. CDR1 is LGHNA and CDR2 is YNFKEQ in the germline V gene. The CDR3 DNA follows: TGTGCCAGCAGCCAAGATAGTCTAGTCGCAGAGACCCAGTACTTC. It specifies CASSQDSLVAETQYF.

The V and J genes are TRBV6-1 and TRBJ2-7, with D possibly being TRBD1 or TRBD2 (6 bases each). V lost 4 bases to trimming and J lost 3 bases, with 19 bases between them. This CDR3 contains 16 residues. CDR1 MNHNS and CDR2 SASEGT come from the germline V gene. The DNA for the CDR3 is TGTGCCAGCAGTGTGTTCGGGGGCGTAGGGGTCTACGAGCAGTACTTC. Translation: CASSVFGGVGVYEQYF.

This chain connects TRBV27 to TRBJ1-4; D may be TRBD1 (6 bases). This CDR3 is built from 18 residues. The V end was cut by 0 bases, the J end by 1 base, with 15 bases between. In germline, CDR1 is MNHEY, CDR2 SMNVEV (reference sequence). The CDR3 loop is CASSLSRGTFLTNEKLFF. DNA for the CDR3: TGTGCCAGCAGTTTATCCCGAGGGACATTTTTAACTAATGAAAAACTGTTTTTT.

The J gene is TRBJ1-1, the V gene TRBV4-3; D gene uncertain. Germline CDR1 LGHNA, CDR2 YSLEER. The CDR3 loop spans 15 amino acids. Trimming pared 0 bases from V and 4 bases from J, leaving 12 bases between. The CDR3 reads CASSQDGVAGTEAFF. The CDR3 nucleotides are TGCGCCAGCAGCCAAGATGGCGTAGCGGGCACTGAAGCTTTCTTT.

V is TRBV5-1 and J is TRBJ2-5, with 8 bases fitting TRBD1. Germline lookup yields CDR1 SGHRS and CDR2 YFSETQ. With 4 bases clipped from V and 5 bases from J, the junction kept 10 bases outside the gene matches. There are 15 residues in the CDR3. Here the CDR3 DNA reads TGCGCCAGCAGCCCTACAGGGGGTTCGGGGGAGACCCAGTACTTC. Translating gives CASSPTGGSGETQYF.

The chain links TRBV4-1 to TRBJ2-1, with TRBD1 identical over 9 bases. The CDR3 covers 11 residues. After removal of 4 bases from V and 12 bases from J, the junction contained 1 base not matched to a gene. Germline V CDR1 and CDR2: MGHRA, YSYEKL. The chain's CDR3 is CASSRGQGQFF. The CDR3 DNA reads as TGCGCCAGCAGCCGGGGACAGGGGCAGTTCTTC.

This sequence joins TRBV5-1 and TRBJ2-2; TRBD2 aligns across 12 bases. The V segment lost 1 base and the J segment 5 bases; nucleotides outside the gene matches: 3. CDR1 is SGHRS, CDR2 YFSETQ, per germline. The CDR3 spans 16 residues. CDR3 region: CASSLQLAGGTGELFF. The DNA for the CDR3 is TGCGCCAGCAGCTTGCAGCTAGCGGGGGGGACCGGGGAGCTGTTTTTT.

This chain's CDR3 is CASSPQGAGELFF. CDR3 nucleotides: TGCGCCAGCAGCCCTCAGGGAGCCGGGGAGCTGTTTTTT. The chain is built from TRBV5-1 and TRBJ2-2; perhaps D is TRBD1 or TRBD2 (5 bases each). Germline CDR1 and CDR2: SGHRS and YFSETQ. The V end was cut by 4 bases, the J end by 6 bases, with 10 bases between. CDR3 length: 13 amino acids.

CDR3 loop: CASSYSGQTNYGYTF. CDR3 DNA: TGTGCCAGCAGTTACTCGGGACAGACTAACTATGGCTACACCTTC. This chain links TRBV6-6 with TRBJ1-2; 7 bases are a match to TRBD1. There are 15 residues in the CDR3. The ends lost 0 bases at V and 0 bases at J; junction bases unmatched: 1. Germline V lookup: CDR1 MNHNY, CDR2 SVGAGI (reference sequence).

V usage is TRBV4-1 and J usage is TRBJ1-1; D not resolved. Trimming took off 1 base at V and 1 base at J, with 10 bases between the two ends. From germline, CDR1 is MGHRA and CDR2 YSYEKL. CDR3 length: 15 amino acids. Here the CDR3 DNA reads TGCGCCAGCAGCCAAGCGCTCACACAGAACACTGAAGCTTTCTTT. Protein: CASSQALTQNTEAFF.

The chain uses TRBV5-1 and TRBJ1-3, with 11 bases lining up with TRBD1. V trimming: 8 bases; J trimming: 2 bases; junction bases outside the gene matches: 9. There are 16 residues in the CDR3. CDR1 is SGHRS, CDR2 YFSETQ, per germline. CDR3 sequence: CASRTGGDPAGNTIYF. CDR3 DNA: TGCGCCAGTCGGACAGGGGGCGATCCCGCTGGAAACACCATATATTTT.

The V and J genes are TRBV9 and TRBJ1-2; 7 bases map to TRBD1. Germline CDR1 SGDLS, CDR2 YYNGEE. The CDR3 totals 13 residues. The V segment lost 4 bases and the J segment 3 bases; nucleotides outside the gene matches: 3. CDR3 region: CASSPGTDYGYTF. In nucleotides, the CDR3 is TGTGCCAGCAGCCCGGGGACAGACTATGGCTACACCTTC.

The rearrangement uses TRBV7-9 and TRBJ2-3, with a weak D call TRBD1 (7 bases). V lost 5 bases and J 2 bases, leaving 14 bases between the germline ends. CDR1 is SEHNR, CDR2 FQNEAQ, per germline (reference sequence). The CDR3 covers 15 residues. This CDR3 reads CASSHRQGLTDTQYF. The CDR3 bases are TGTGCCAGCAGCCATCGACAGGGACTCACAGATACGCAGTATTTT.

This rearrangement joins TRBV7-8 to TRBJ2-2; maybe TRBD1 (5 bases). V shed 7 bases and J shed 6 bases, with 21 bases lying between them. The CDR3 extends over 16 amino acids. Germline loops: CDR1 SGHVS, CDR2 FQNEAQ. The CDR3 reads CASTPLGQASPGELFF. Here the CDR3 DNA reads TGTGCCAGCACCCCCCTGGGGCAGGCCTCCCCCGGGGAGCTGTTTTTT.

The rearrangement uses TRBV2 and TRBJ1-4; the D is unclear. The V end lost 6 bases, the J end lost 7 bases, and 9 bases lay between the germline ends. CDR1 is SNHLY and CDR2 is FYNNEI in the germline V gene. The CDR3 totals 12 residues. CDR3 DNA: TGTGCCAGCAGCCCCTATGGTGAAAAACTGTTTTTT. It yields the protein CASSPYGEKLFF.

This rearrangement joins TRBV4-1 to TRBJ1-5; D might be TRBD1 (5 bases). Trimming pared 0 bases from V and 4 bases from J, leaving 10 bases between. There are 15 residues in the CDR3. In germline, CDR1 is MGHRA, CDR2 YSYEKL. Here the CDR3 reads CASSQDGGSNQPQHF. The CDR3 DNA reads TGCGCCAGCAGCCAAGACGGGGGGAGTAATCAGCCCCAGCATTTT.